This note documents a single T cell receptor beta chain sequence. The antigen is not known. The data derive from a study of T cell responses to AZD1222 COVID-19 vaccine. Findings of the study overall: Repertoire sampling occurred only after the peak T cell response.

CDR1 SEHNR and CDR2 FQNEAQ come from the germline V gene (reference sequence). Deletions cut 3 bases from V and 4 bases from J, with 18 bases between. This CDR3 is built from 16 residues. TCRdb's copy holds only in-frame clones and misses some; the assay was immunoSEQ multiplex PCR. The data hold fewer than 90,000 clones, with 90% to 95% observed a single time. Second-dose timings of about 4 or about 12 weeks were pooled. This receptor was obtained from an adult who received the AZD1222 COVID-19 vaccine. The rearrangement joins TRBV7-9 to TRBJ1-2, with D possibly matching TRBD1 (5 bases). The sequencing here drew on peripheral blood, taken 28 days after the second AZD1222 dose. CDR3 nucleotide sequence: TGTGCCAGCAGCTTTTGGGGCAGGGTGGAATCCTATGGCTACACCTTC. This translates into CASSFWGRVESYGYTF.